The rows below give T cell receptor beta chains drawn from one sample of a study of blood T cells in healthy people across ages. Via MiXCR, TCRdb re-called the 5' RACE reads, giving one row per CDR3 protein. The sample includes hundreds of thousands of distinct CDR3 sequences, over 20% of them seen just once. The sequencing input was blood. Source of these receptors: an older man in good health. Each CDR3 is given with its conserved first and last residue. The D gene is left open where the match is weak. The listing skips clone size in some rows; elsewhere it reads once, few, many or a size class.

d_gene: TRBD2
j_gene: TRBJ2-7
abundance: few
v_gene: TRBV7-9
CDR3aa: CASTPSRLAGYFSYEQYF
CDR3nt: TGTGCCAGCACGCCATCTAGACTAGCGGGGTACTTCTCCTACGAGCAGTACTTC

d_gene: NA
j_gene: TRBJ2-5
abundance: NA
v_gene: TRBV6-2/TRBV6-3
CDR3aa: CASSYWGGQETQYF
CDR3nt: TGTGCCAGCAGTTACTGGGGCGGCCAAGAGACCCAGTACTTC

d_gene: TRBD1
j_gene: TRBJ1-6
abundance: few
v_gene: TRBV12-3/TRBV12-4
CDR3aa: CASSKQGENSPLHF
CDR3nt: TGTGCCAGCAGTAAACAGGGGGAGAATTCACCCCTCCACTTT

d_gene: NA
j_gene: TRBJ2-7
abundance: many
v_gene: TRBV27
CDR3aa: CASSNPLASLYEQYF
CDR3nt: TGTGCCAGCAGTAACCCCCTAGCGTCCCTCTACGAGCAGTACTTC

d_gene: NA
j_gene: TRBJ1-3
abundance: NA
v_gene: TRBV28
CDR3aa: CASSGAGYSGNTIYF
CDR3nt: TGTGCCAGCAGTGGGGCAGGCTACTCTGGAAACACCATATATTTT

d_gene: NA
j_gene: TRBJ2-3
abundance: NA
v_gene: TRBV29-1
CDR3aa: CTARRGDTQYF
CDR3nt: TGCACCGCCCGGCGCGGAGATACGCAGTATTTT

d_gene: TRBD1
j_gene: TRBJ1-2
abundance: few
v_gene: TRBV13
CDR3aa: CASSADRAYGYTF
CDR3nt: TGTGCCAGCAGCGCCGACAGGGCCTATGGCTACACCTTC

d_gene: NA
j_gene: TRBJ2-1
abundance: NA
v_gene: TRBV20-1
CDR3aa: CSVSYNEQFF
CDR3nt: TGCAGTGTTAGTTACAATGAGCAGTTCTTC

d_gene: NA
j_gene: TRBJ2-1
abundance: NA
v_gene: TRBV7-3
CDR3aa: CTSSFPGLSYNEQFF
CDR3nt: TGTACCAGCAGCTTCCCGGGACTTTCCTACAATGAGCAGTTCTTC

d_gene: TRBD2
j_gene: TRBJ2-1
abundance: few
v_gene: TRBV7-6
CDR3aa: CASLPTSGRAGEQFF
CDR3nt: TGTGCCAGCCTACCGACTAGCGGGAGGGCCGGTGAGCAGTTCTTC

d_gene: NA
j_gene: TRBJ1-1
abundance: once
v_gene: TRBV5-1
CDR3aa: CASSFTPSTEAFF
CDR3nt: TGCGCCAGCAGCTTTACGCCTTCCACTGAAGCTTTCTTT

d_gene: NA
j_gene: TRBJ2-5
abundance: NA
v_gene: TRBV29-1
CDR3aa: CSVVPSGGRQETQYF
CDR3nt: TGCAGCGTTGTCCCATCAGGGGGGAGGCAAGAGACCCAGTACTTC

d_gene: NA
j_gene: TRBJ2-2
abundance: NA
v_gene: TRBV9
CDR3aa: CASSVEARRTGELFF
CDR3nt: TGTGCCAGCAGCGTAGAGGCTAGGAGGACCGGGGAGCTGTTTTTT

d_gene: TRBD1
j_gene: TRBJ2-7
abundance: NA
v_gene: TRBV5-1
CDR3aa: CASSSPGGGYEQYF
CDR3nt: TGCGCCAGTAGCTCACCAGGGGGCGGCTACGAGCAGTACTTC

d_gene: NA
j_gene: TRBJ1-5
abundance: NA
v_gene: TRBV4-1
CDR3aa: CASSPSESNQPQHF
CDR3nt: TGCGCCAGCAGCCCATCAGAGAGCAATCAGCCCCAGCATTTT

d_gene: NA
j_gene: TRBJ1-6
abundance: NA
v_gene: TRBV4-3
CDR3aa: CASSQAPSSPLHF
CDR3nt: TGCGCCAGCAGCCAAGCCCCCAGTTCACCCCTCCACTTT

d_gene: NA
j_gene: TRBJ1-2
abundance: NA
v_gene: TRBV6-5
CDR3aa: CASSYSRDGYGYTF
CDR3nt: TGTGCCAGCAGTTACTCGAGGGACGGCTATGGCTACACCTTC

d_gene: NA
j_gene: TRBJ1-5
abundance: NA
v_gene: TRBV20-1
CDR3aa: CSARSAGVINQPQHF
CDR3nt: TGCAGTGCTAGATCGGCAGGGGTCATCAATCAGCCCCAGCATTTT

d_gene: TRBD2
j_gene: TRBJ2-1
abundance: few
v_gene: TRBV4-1
CDR3aa: CASSQDRAGGLTEQFF
CDR3nt: TGCGCCAGCAGCCAAGATAGGGCGGGAGGGCTCACTGAGCAGTTCTTC

d_gene: TRBD2
j_gene: TRBJ2-1
abundance: few
v_gene: TRBV10-3
CDR3aa: CAISEQLAGGGNEQFF
CDR3nt: TGTGCCATCAGTGAACAACTAGCGGGAGGAGGGAATGAGCAGTTCTTC

d_gene: TRBD1
j_gene: TRBJ1-6
abundance: NA
v_gene: TRBV4-1
CDR3aa: CASSQKTGQGGSPLHF
CDR3nt: TGCGCCAGCAGCCAAAAGACGGGACAGGGGGGTTCACCCCTCCACTTT

d_gene: NA
j_gene: TRBJ1-4
abundance: NA
v_gene: TRBV19
CDR3aa: CASSARTIEKLFF
CDR3nt: TGTGCCAGTAGCGCCCGGACAATTGAAAAACTGTTTTTT

d_gene: NA
j_gene: TRBJ1-4
abundance: few
v_gene: TRBV28
CDR3aa: CASSSGARSTNEKLFF
CDR3nt: TGTGCCAGCAGTTCCGGGGCGAGATCAACTAATGAAAAACTGTTTTTT

d_gene: TRBD2
j_gene: TRBJ2-7
abundance: few
v_gene: TRBV12-3/TRBV12-4
CDR3aa: CASSFQLAGTYEQYF
CDR3nt: TGTGCCAGCAGTTTTCAACTAGCGGGTACCTACGAGCAGTACTTC

d_gene: NA
j_gene: TRBJ2-3
abundance: few
v_gene: TRBV5-1
CDR3aa: CASSSGGASTDTQYF
CDR3nt: TGCGCCAGCAGCTCCGGGGGCGCCAGCACAGATACGCAGTATTTT

d_gene: NA
j_gene: TRBJ2-6
abundance: NA
v_gene: TRBV6-5
CDR3aa: CASSYAQGSGANVLTF
CDR3nt: TGTGCCAGCAGTTACGCACAGGGTTCTGGGGCCAACGTCCTGACTTTC

d_gene: TRBD2
j_gene: TRBJ2-5
abundance: NA
v_gene: TRBV7-2
CDR3aa: CASSRLAGIVEQYF
CDR3nt: TGTGCCAGCAGCAGACTAGCGGGTATCGTGGAGCAGTACTTC

d_gene: TRBD1
j_gene: TRBJ1-1
abundance: few
v_gene: TRBV6-6
CDR3aa: CASSYGTGGTEAFF
CDR3nt: TGTGCCAGCAGTTACGGGACAGGGGGAACTGAAGCTTTCTTT

d_gene: NA
j_gene: TRBJ2-4
abundance: few
v_gene: TRBV5-6
CDR3aa: CASSLGGTPNIQYF
CDR3nt: TGTGCCAGCAGCTTGGGGGGGACCCCAAACATTCAGTACTTC

d_gene: NA
j_gene: TRBJ2-5
abundance: few
v_gene: TRBV29-1
CDR3aa: CSVEAPVEETQYF
CDR3nt: TGCAGCGTTGAAGCCCCAGTGGAAGAGACCCAGTACTTC

d_gene: TRBD1
j_gene: TRBJ1-2
abundance: NA
v_gene: TRBV7-2
CDR3aa: CASSTWTGMGNGYTF
CDR3nt: TGTGCCAGCAGCACCTGGACAGGGATGGGGAATGGCTACACCTTC

d_gene: TRBD2
j_gene: TRBJ2-5
abundance: NA
v_gene: TRBV20-1
CDR3aa: CSARDGTSGETQYF
CDR3nt: TGCAGTGCTAGAGATGGGACTAGTGGGGAGACCCAGTACTTC

d_gene: NA
j_gene: TRBJ1-5
abundance: few
v_gene: TRBV12-3/TRBV12-4
CDR3aa: CASTLGGSNQPQHF
CDR3nt: TGTGCCAGCACGCTCGGGGGGAGTAATCAGCCCCAGCATTTT

d_gene: NA
j_gene: TRBJ2-1
abundance: many
v_gene: TRBV9
CDR3aa: CASSVVQRPYNEQFF
CDR3nt: TGTGCCAGCAGCGTAGTTCAGCGGCCCTACAATGAGCAGTTCTTC

d_gene: NA
j_gene: TRBJ2-1
abundance: few
v_gene: TRBV7-9
CDR3aa: CASSFDSGPQFF
CDR3nt: TGTGCCAGCAGCTTTGACAGCGGTCCCCAGTTCTTC

d_gene: NA
j_gene: TRBJ2-7
abundance: NA
v_gene: TRBV4-1
CDR3aa: CASSRAGVYVQHF
CDR3nt: TGCGCCAGCAGCCGAGCGGGCGTTTACGTGCAGCACTTC

d_gene: TRBD1
j_gene: TRBJ2-6
abundance: few
v_gene: TRBV12-5
CDR3aa: CASGLERTGVTSGANVLTF
CDR3nt: TGTGCTAGTGGTTTGGAACGGACAGGGGTTACCTCTGGGGCCAACGTCCTGACTTTC

d_gene: TRBD2
j_gene: TRBJ2-3
abundance: few
v_gene: TRBV4-1
CDR3aa: CASSQVAGGLADTQYF
CDR3nt: TGCGCCAGCAGCCAAGTAGCGGGAGGGCTCGCAGATACGCAGTATTTT

d_gene: TRBD2
j_gene: TRBJ2-1
abundance: few
v_gene: TRBV11-2
CDR3aa: CASSTRTSGSYNEQFF
CDR3nt: TGTGCCAGCAGTACTCGGACTAGCGGGAGTTACAATGAGCAGTTCTTC

d_gene: NA
j_gene: TRBJ2-6
abundance: once
v_gene: TRBV6-5
CDR3aa: CASSPSGAFFSGANVLTF
CDR3nt: TGTGCCAGCAGTCCCTCCGGGGCATTTTTCTCTGGGGCCAACGTCCTGACTTTC

d_gene: NA
j_gene: TRBJ2-2
abundance: NA
v_gene: TRBV7-2
CDR3aa: CASSFLGVGNTGELFF
CDR3nt: TGTGCCAGCAGCTTCCTAGGGGTGGGGAACACCGGGGAGCTGTTTTTT

d_gene: TRBD2
j_gene: TRBJ2-3
abundance: NA
v_gene: TRBV2
CDR3aa: CASRSGTITDTQYF
CDR3nt: TGTGCCAGCAGATCCGGGACTATCACAGATACGCAGTATTTT

d_gene: NA
j_gene: TRBJ1-1
abundance: few
v_gene: TRBV5-1
CDR3aa: CASSPPGGGGGTEAFF
CDR3nt: TGCGCCAGCAGCCCCCCAGGCGGGGGAGGGGGCACTGAAGCTTTCTTT

d_gene: NA
j_gene: TRBJ2-2
abundance: NA
v_gene: TRBV4-1
CDR3aa: CASSLVGAGNTGELFF
CDR3nt: TGCGCCAGCAGCTTGGTGGGGGCGGGGAACACCGGGGAGCTGTTTTTT

d_gene: TRBD2
j_gene: TRBJ2-1
abundance: NA
v_gene: TRBV12-3/TRBV12-4
CDR3aa: CASSHSGRAYNEQFF
CDR3nt: TGTGCCAGCAGTCATAGCGGGAGGGCCTACAATGAGCAGTTCTTC

d_gene: TRBD1
j_gene: TRBJ2-5
abundance: NA
v_gene: TRBV7-7
CDR3aa: CASSLGSGQGSQETQYF
CDR3nt: TGTGCTAGCAGCTTAGGGTCGGGACAGGGGTCCCAAGAGACCCAGTACTTC

d_gene: TRBD1
j_gene: TRBJ2-5
abundance: NA
v_gene: TRBV7-7
CDR3aa: CASSPSGTEYQETQYF
CDR3nt: TGTGCTAGCAGCCCCTCCGGGACAGAGTACCAAGAGACCCAGTACTTC

d_gene: TRBD1
j_gene: TRBJ2-4
abundance: once
v_gene: TRBV25-1
CDR3aa: CDSSGRGQAKNIQYF
CDR3nt: TGTGACAGCAGTGGTAGGGGGCAGGCCAAAAACATTCAGTACTTC

d_gene: NA
j_gene: TRBJ2-1
abundance: NA
v_gene: TRBV27
CDR3aa: CASGPFAGRMATSNEQFF
CDR3nt: TGTGCCAGCGGCCCTTTTGCCGGACGGATGGCCACCTCGAATGAGCAGTTCTTC

d_gene: TRBD1
j_gene: TRBJ2-5
abundance: NA
v_gene: TRBV29-1
CDR3aa: CSAADRDETQYF
CDR3nt: TGCAGCGCCGCCGACAGGGATGAGACCCAGTACTTC

d_gene: NA
j_gene: TRBJ1-1
abundance: few
v_gene: TRBV10-3
CDR3aa: CAISGETDNTEAFF
CDR3nt: TGTGCCATCAGTGGTGAGACGGATAACACTGAAGCTTTCTTT

d_gene: TRBD1
j_gene: TRBJ1-6
abundance: few
v_gene: TRBV5-5
CDR3aa: CASIPTGGNSPLHF
CDR3nt: TGTGCCAGCATCCCGACAGGGGGAAATTCACCCCTCCACTTT

d_gene: NA
j_gene: TRBJ2-5
abundance: NA
v_gene: TRBV7-2
CDR3aa: CASSNLGGETQYF
CDR3nt: TGTGCCAGCAGCAATCTAGGGGGGGAGACCCAGTACTTC

d_gene: NA
j_gene: TRBJ2-1
abundance: NA
v_gene: TRBV28
CDR3aa: CASSPRTDVKYNEQFF
CDR3nt: TGTGCCAGCAGTCCCAGGACGGACGTGAAATACAATGAGCAGTTCTTC

d_gene: NA
j_gene: TRBJ2-3
abundance: once
v_gene: TRBV9
CDR3aa: CASSRRGEEAGSTQYF
CDR3nt: TGTGCCAGCAGCCGTAGAGGGGAGGAGGCTGGAAGCACGCAGTATTTT